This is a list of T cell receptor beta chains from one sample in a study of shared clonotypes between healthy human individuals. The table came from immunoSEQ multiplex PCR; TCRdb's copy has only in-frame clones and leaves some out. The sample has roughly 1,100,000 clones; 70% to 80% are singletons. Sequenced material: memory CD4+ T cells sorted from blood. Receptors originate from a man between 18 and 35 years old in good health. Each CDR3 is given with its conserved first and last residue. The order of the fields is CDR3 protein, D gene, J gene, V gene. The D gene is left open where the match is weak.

cdr3_aa: CASSSPPRISIQYF
d_call: -
j_call: TRBJ2-4
v_call: TRBV6-6

cdr3_aa: CASSPETTDNEQFF
d_call: -
j_call: TRBJ2-1
v_call: TRBV18

cdr3_aa: CARSPNREGLDTQYF
d_call: -
j_call: TRBJ2-3
v_call: TRBV5-3

cdr3_aa: CASSETGVTGELFF
d_call: -
j_call: TRBJ2-2
v_call: TRBV10-2

cdr3_aa: CASSLEGLAGGNEQFF
d_call: TRBD2
j_call: TRBJ2-1
v_call: TRBV7-9

cdr3_aa: CASSIGQGLAYEQYF
d_call: TRBD1
j_call: TRBJ2-7
v_call: TRBV19

cdr3_aa: CASIVLAGLANTGELFF
d_call: TRBD2
j_call: TRBJ2-2
v_call: TRBV10-1

cdr3_aa: CASSTGLAYEQFF
d_call: TRBD2
j_call: TRBJ2-1
v_call: TRBV7-2

cdr3_aa: CASKSGVGTEAFF
d_call: -
j_call: TRBJ1-1
v_call: TRBV5-5

cdr3_aa: CASRPSGGAITDTQYF
d_call: TRBD2
j_call: TRBJ2-3
v_call: TRBV19

cdr3_aa: CASSRDYNTEAFF
d_call: -
j_call: TRBJ1-1
v_call: TRBV7-7

cdr3_aa: CASSFDRVNTEAFF
d_call: TRBD1
j_call: TRBJ1-1
v_call: TRBV7-2

cdr3_aa: CASSVGVGYGYTF
d_call: -
j_call: TRBJ1-2
v_call: TRBV9

cdr3_aa: CASSYGVLNYGYTF
d_call: -
j_call: TRBJ1-2
v_call: TRBV6-6

cdr3_aa: CASRLPGENIQYF
d_call: -
j_call: TRBJ2-4
v_call: TRBV10-2

cdr3_aa: CASSSGTGLNTEAFF
d_call: TRBD1
j_call: TRBJ1-1
v_call: TRBV11-3

cdr3_aa: CASSLAESAYNEQFF
d_call: -
j_call: TRBJ2-1
v_call: TRBV5-1

cdr3_aa: CASSVHTGGDRYGYTF
d_call: TRBD1
j_call: TRBJ1-2
v_call: TRBV19

cdr3_aa: CASSPFGLSYEQYF
d_call: -
j_call: -
v_call: TRBV6-5

cdr3_aa: CASSPSASYEQYF
d_call: -
j_call: TRBJ2-7
v_call: TRBV6-5

cdr3_aa: CASRLWETQYF
d_call: -
j_call: TRBJ2-5
v_call: TRBV6-6

cdr3_aa: CASSFRRDTDTQYF
d_call: -
j_call: TRBJ2-3
v_call: TRBV6-5

cdr3_aa: CASSLPGPTDTQYF
d_call: -
j_call: TRBJ2-3
v_call: TRBV5-4

cdr3_aa: CASSLQGNYGYTF
d_call: -
j_call: TRBJ1-2
v_call: TRBV2

cdr3_aa: CASSLRQGYNEKLFF
d_call: TRBD1
j_call: TRBJ1-4
v_call: TRBV28

cdr3_aa: CASSSTPSPSDTQYF
d_call: -
j_call: TRBJ2-3
v_call: TRBV7-9

cdr3_aa: CASSLGGSYNEQFF
d_call: -
j_call: TRBJ2-1
v_call: TRBV7-2

cdr3_aa: CASSPQGSSYNEQFF
d_call: TRBD1
j_call: TRBJ2-1
v_call: TRBV9

cdr3_aa: CASSSQVSPLHF
d_call: -
j_call: TRBJ1-6
v_call: TRBV7-2

cdr3_aa: CSASRSWVNTF
d_call: -
j_call: TRBJ1-2
v_call: TRBV20-1

cdr3_aa: CAWTGSYQETQYF
d_call: -
j_call: TRBJ2-5
v_call: TRBV30

cdr3_aa: CASSLHRGKGTEAFF
d_call: -
j_call: TRBJ1-1
v_call: TRBV5-1

cdr3_aa: CASTGGTTNTGELFF
d_call: -
j_call: TRBJ2-2
v_call: TRBV7-6

cdr3_aa: CASSYPTGGGYGYTF
d_call: TRBD1
j_call: TRBJ1-2
v_call: TRBV6-5

cdr3_aa: CASSRVEGEGYEQYF
d_call: -
j_call: TRBJ2-7
v_call: TRBV7-2

cdr3_aa: CASSQGVTTNYGYTF
d_call: -
j_call: TRBJ1-2
v_call: TRBV7-2

cdr3_aa: CASSRSGEFATNEKLFF
d_call: -
j_call: TRBJ1-4
v_call: TRBV18

cdr3_aa: CAITPGLAGTDTQYF
d_call: TRBD2
j_call: TRBJ2-3
v_call: TRBV10-3

cdr3_aa: CASSSAGTENQPQHF
d_call: TRBD1
j_call: TRBJ1-5
v_call: TRBV2

cdr3_aa: CASSLSRSNYGYTF
d_call: -
j_call: TRBJ1-2
v_call: TRBV11-2

cdr3_aa: CASTSDSLYGYTF
d_call: -
j_call: TRBJ1-2
v_call: TRBV6-5

cdr3_aa: CATAPDRDDQPQHF
d_call: TRBD1
j_call: TRBJ1-5
v_call: TRBV2

cdr3_aa: CASSAREAGSPLHF
d_call: -
j_call: TRBJ1-6
v_call: TRBV6-1

cdr3_aa: CASSQGSNYGYTF
d_call: -
j_call: TRBJ1-2
v_call: TRBV6-6

cdr3_aa: CASRQTGTASYEQYF
d_call: -
j_call: TRBJ2-7
v_call: TRBV6-6

cdr3_aa: CASRPGTGDTGELFF
d_call: TRBD1
j_call: TRBJ2-2
v_call: TRBV28

cdr3_aa: CASSPTGDRISYGYTF
d_call: TRBD1
j_call: TRBJ1-2
v_call: TRBV9

cdr3_aa: CASSLDGVGTEAFF
d_call: -
j_call: TRBJ1-1
v_call: TRBV5-1